Given below is one TCR beta chain in context. Reverse transcription of roughly 0.5 to 1 ug RNA used random hexamers. TCRdb reprocessed the immunoSEQ multiplex PCR reads with MiXCR, giving one entry per CDR3 protein. The sample has more than 200,000 distinct CDR3 sequences, 93% seen once; the top ten hold roughly 0.072%. This specimen comes from a study of CD8 T cells in Susac syndrome. This CDR3 spans 15 amino acids. From germline, CDR1 is DFQATT and CDR2 SNEGSKA (reference sequence). The junction had 6 bases not matched to a gene; V was cut back by 4 bases and J by 4 bases. CD8+ and CD4+ T cells from blood underwent TCR beta sequencing, which was carried out in a high-throughput format. FACS was used to enrich TEMRA cells, whereas the CD8+ and CD4+ T cells were obtained by negative isolation.

Specimen: CD4+ T cells from PBMCs. The chain is built from TRBV20-1 and TRBJ2-7; 14 nucleotides match TRBD2. The TCR sequence derives from a human donor with multiple sclerosis. In DNA, the CDR3 is TGCAGTGCTAACCCGACTAGCGGGGGGGATTACGAGCAGTACTTC. Translated: CSANPTSGGDYEQYF.